This paragraph covers one TCR beta chain sequence. This specimen comes from a study of blood T cell repertoires in COVID-19. At the level of the study: Acute and convalescent COVID-19 samples came from the United States, Italy and Spain. T cells, B-cell-depleted T cells, or PBMCs provided the cDNA or gDNA that served as material.

In the authors' workflow: Estimated nucleated cell counts came from reference gene primer amplification. Libraries were prepared by immunoSEQ multiplex PCR; TCRdb keeps only in-frame clonotypes and omits some of them. V, J and clone size are taken as reported in that table, and D and trimming were inferred from the DNA itself. The sample records some 130,000 clones, approximately 89% being singletons. Germline CDR1 and CDR2: LNHDA and SQIVND (reference sequence). The ends were cut back, 5 bases at V and 3 bases at J, with 16 bases in the middle. CDR3 length equals 15 residues. The sample was peripheral blood. The sequence derives from a man aged 50 to 60 with acute or convalescent COVID-19. This chain joins TRBV19 and TRBJ1-2; a weak D match, TRBD1 (5 bases). The CDR3 DNA reads as TGTGCCAGTAGTTCTGCGGGACGGGGTCACTATGGCTACACCTTC. Amino acids: CASSSAGRGHYGYTF.